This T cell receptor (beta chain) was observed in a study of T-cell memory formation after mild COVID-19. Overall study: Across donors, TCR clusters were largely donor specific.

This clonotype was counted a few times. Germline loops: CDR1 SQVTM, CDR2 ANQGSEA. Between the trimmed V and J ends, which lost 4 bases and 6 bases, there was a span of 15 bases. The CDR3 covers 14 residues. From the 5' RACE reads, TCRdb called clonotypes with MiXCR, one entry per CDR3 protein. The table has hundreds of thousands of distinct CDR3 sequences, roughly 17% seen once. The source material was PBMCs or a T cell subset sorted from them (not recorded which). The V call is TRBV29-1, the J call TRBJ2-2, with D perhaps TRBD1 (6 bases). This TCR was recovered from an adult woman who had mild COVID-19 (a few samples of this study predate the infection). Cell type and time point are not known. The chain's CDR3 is CSVVLNEGAGELFF. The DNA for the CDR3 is TGCAGCGTTGTATTAAATGAGGGGGCCGGGGAGCTGTTTTTT.